Each of the 27 T cell receptor beta chains below was sequenced from the same sample in a study of beta chain features in type 1 diabetes. Study-wide results and caveats: There was a moderate but significant shortening of TCRB CDR3s in all four CD4+ subsets of Type 1 diabetes patients.

Expressed TCRB transcripts were sequenced, since all the RNA that had been isolated was reverse transcribed. TCRdb keeps only in-frame clones here, not all; method: immunoSEQ multiplex PCR. The table has about 650,000 clones, approximately 13% seen once. For these TCRs, the target antigens are not known. The sample consisted of naive CD4+ T cells from blood. The receptors here all came from a man younger than 40 with type 1 diabetes.

This clone was picked up a small number of times. V usage is TRBV19 and J usage is TRBJ2-1; no definite D call. Germline CDR1 is LNHDA and CDR2 is SQIVND (reference sequence). Trimming cost V 6 bases and J 8 bases, with 8 bases left between them. CDR3 length: 11 amino acids. The CDR3 protein is CASRKLDEQFF. The DNA of the CDR3 is TGTGCCAGTAGAAAGCTGGATGAGCAGTTCTTC.

The genes are TRBV5-6 and TRBJ2-1, with unresolved D. This CDR3 region has 14 residues. Germline loops: CDR1 SGHDT, CDR2 YYEEEE. V lost 2 bases to trimming and J lost 0 bases, with 6 bases between them. The CDR3 DNA sequence: TGTGCCAGCAGCTTTCGGAGCTCCTACAATGAGCAGTTCTTC. It specifies CASSFRSSYNEQFF. Complete variable domain (other parts from reference TRBV5-6 and TRBJ2-1): DAGVTQSPTHLIKTRGQQVTLRCSPKSGHDTVSWYQQALGQGPQFIFQYYEEEERQRGNFPDRFSGHQFPNYSSELNVNALLLGDSALYLCASSFRSSYNEQFFGPGTRLTVL.

As for this clone: The sample holds other DNA sequences that translate to the same CDR3. The V call is TRBV29-1, the J call TRBJ2-3; TRBD2 matches at 9 bases. The V and J ends lost 4 bases and 0 bases, in that order; junction bases with no gene match: 2. CDR3 length: 14 amino acids. Germline CDR1 is SQVTM and CDR2 is ANQGSEA. DNA of the CDR3: TGCAGCGTTGCGGCGGGGGGGAGCACAGATACGCAGTATTTT. Protein product: CSVAAGGSTDTQYF.

The CDR3 sequence is CASSPLGLASETQYF. CDR3 coding DNA: TGTGCCAGCAGCCCCTTGGGACTAGCTTCGGAGACCCAGTACTTC. This sequence joins TRBV5-6 and TRBJ2-5; 9 nucleotides agree with TRBD2. Germline V lookup: CDR1 SGHDT, CDR2 YYEEEE. J gave up 5 bases and V 4 bases, and 9 bases lay outside the gene matches. The CDR3 sequence is 15 residues long.

This chain joins TRBV5-4 and TRBJ2-5, with D perhaps being TRBD1 or TRBD2 (5 bases each). The length of the CDR3 is 12 residues. V lost 7 bases and J 2 bases, leaving 9 bases between the germline ends. The V gene's germline CDR1 is SGHNT and CDR2 YYREEE (reference sequence). CDR3 sequence reads: CASGTGQETQYF. DNA for the CDR3: TGTGCCAGCGGGACGGGGCAAGAGACCCAGTACTTC.

This clone was counted a few times. V is TRBV6-1 and J is TRBJ2-5; 12 bases fit TRBD2. The CDR3 sequence is 16 residues long. In germline, CDR1 is MNHNS, CDR2 SASEGT. Trimming at V came to 4 bases and at J to 5 bases, leaving 8 bases not matched to a gene. CDR3 nucleotide sequence: TGTGCCAGCAGTGCGACTAGCGGGGGAGTTTGGGAGACCCAGTACTTC. Protein: CASSATSGGVWETQYF.

J is TRBJ1-3 and V is TRBV9; a weak D match, TRBD1 (6 bases). Germline lookup yields CDR1 SGDLS and CDR2 YYNGEE. Deletions cut 2 bases from V and 7 bases from J, with 16 bases between. The CDR3 is made up of 15 amino acids. CDR3 sequence: CASSVQQGVGNTIYF. In DNA, the CDR3 is TGTGCCAGCAGCGTCCAACAGGGAGTTGGGAACACCATATATTTT.

The chain is built from TRBV29-1 and TRBJ1-1; unclear D gene. CDR1 and CDR2 (germline): SQVTM, ANQGSEA. The CDR3 length is 14 residues. Deletions cut 5 bases from V and 1 base from J, with 14 bases between. CDR3: CSVQISQANTEAFF. DNA of the CDR3: TGCAGCGTTCAAATTAGCCAGGCGAACACTGAAGCTTTCTTT.

In its sample, this clone was seen a few times. V and J are TRBV28 and TRBJ1-1; tentatively, D is TRBD1 (5 bases). Germline CDR1 MDHEN, CDR2 SYDVKM. Trimming shortened V by 6 bases and J by 0 bases, and 17 bases separated the two germline ends. The CDR3 has 16 residues. CDR3 residues: CASSSAAGLMNTEAFF. In DNA form, the CDR3 reads TGTGCCAGCAGCTCCGCCGCGGGACTTATGAACACTGAAGCTTTCTTT.

This rearrangement joins TRBV7-6 to TRBJ2-7; the D is unclear. Per germline, CDR1 SGHVS and CDR2 FNYEAQ. V was trimmed by 5 bases and J by 0 bases, leaving 11 bases between them. The CDR3 is made up of 14 amino acids. The CDR3 loop is CASSQDPSSYEQYF. The CDR3 nucleotides are TGTGCCAGCAGCCAAGATCCGAGCTCCTACGAGCAGTACTTC.

This clone showed up many times. The chain combines TRBV29-1 with TRBJ1-1; D not resolved. V shed 7 bases and J shed 4 bases, with 7 bases lying between them. The CDR3 consists of 10 residues. Germline assignment: CDR1 SQVTM and CDR2 ANQGSEA. The CDR3 coding sequence is TGCAGCGGCAGCGGCACTGAAGCTTTCTTT. Its protein is CSGSGTEAFF.

This sequence joins TRBV4-3 and TRBJ2-2; D call uncertain. CDR3 length equals 13 residues. Trimming took off 3 bases at V and 1 base at J, with 3 bases between the two ends. Germline CDR1 LGHNA, CDR2 YSLEER. The CDR3 region is CASSQENTGELFF. Written as DNA, the CDR3 is TGCGCCAGCAGCCAGGAGAACACCGGGGAGCTGTTTTTT.

The chain recombines TRBV14 with TRBJ2-1, with D maybe TRBD1 (5 bases). CDR3 length: 12 amino acids. Germline V CDR1 and CDR2: SGHDN, FVKESK. Trimming stripped 8 bases from V and 13 bases from J, with 18 bases between. The DNA for the CDR3 is TGTGCCAGCCCCCCCGGACGTAGGACACAGTTCTTC. As protein: CASPPGRRTQFF.

The V and J genes are TRBV5-1 and TRBJ2-7, with TRBD1 as a possible D gene (6 bases). The CDR3 runs to 17 residues. Germline V CDR1 and CDR2: SGHRS, YFSETQ. V dropped 4 bases and J dropped 4 bases, with 24 bases sitting between them. Here the CDR3 DNA reads TGCGCCAGCAGCACCAATCGGGGCCAGGGGACCCCGTACGAGCAGTACTTC. As protein: CASSTNRGQGTPYEQYF.

The V and J genes are TRBV9 and TRBJ1-4; 9 nucleotides agree with TRBD1. The CDR3 covers 16 residues. CDR1 SGDLS and CDR2 YYNGEE come from the germline V gene. J gave up 6 bases and V 7 bases, and 13 bases lay outside the gene matches. Here the CDR3 reads CASSPTGGLNYEKLFF. The CDR3 bases are TGTGCCAGCTCACCGACAGGGGGGTTAAATTATGAAAAACTGTTTTTT.

V gene TRBV5-1 combines with J gene TRBJ2-1; 8 bases align to TRBD2. With 4 bases clipped from V and 5 bases from J, the junction kept 8 bases outside the gene matches. Per germline, CDR1 SGHRS and CDR2 YFSETQ. The CDR3 runs to 15 residues. Written as DNA, the CDR3 is TGCGCCAGCAGCCTAGGGACTAGTGGGCACAATGAGCAGTTCTTC. Translation: CASSLGTSGHNEQFF.

V is TRBV13 and J is TRBJ2-7, with 11 nucleotides matching TRBD1. The CDR3 has 17 residues. The V and J ends lost 5 bases and 1 base, in that order; junction bases with no gene match: 10. Germline V gene sequence: CDR1 PRHDT, CDR2 FYEKMQ (reference sequence). The chain's CDR3 is CASSLKPGQGGSYEQYF. CDR3 DNA: TGTGCCAGCAGCCTTAAACCGGGACAGGGGGGATCCTACGAGCAGTACTTC.

This clone was seen a few times. J is TRBJ1-1 and V is TRBV28; 9 bases line up with TRBD1. Per germline, CDR1 MDHEN and CDR2 SYDVKM. The CDR3 contains 14 residues. J lost 7 bases, V lost 6 bases, and 9 bases had no gene match. Written as DNA, the CDR3 is TGTGCCAGCAGGCCCCCGGACAGGGGCGATGAAGCTTTCTTT. It is translated as CASRPPDRGDEAFF.

This clone has only a few counts. This chain joins TRBV6-1 and TRBJ1-2; perhaps TRBD1 as D (5 bases). V lost 4 bases, J lost 0 bases, and 12 bases lay in between. The CDR3 is made up of 15 amino acids. Germline values: CDR1 MNHNS, CDR2 SASEGT. CDR3 region: CASSAGLLTNYGYTF. CDR3 nucleotide sequence: TGTGCCAGCAGTGCAGGGCTTCTTACTAACTATGGCTACACCTTC.

With respect to this clone: The same CDR3 also results from other DNA sequences found in this sample. The chain combines TRBV5-1 with TRBJ1-4, with D unresolved. Germline CDR1 reads SGHRS; CDR2 reads YFSETQ. This CDR3 region has 14 residues. The V end lost 0 bases, the J end lost 2 bases, and 5 bases lay between the germline ends. CDR3 bases: TGCGCCAGCAGCTTGGGGAGGACTAATGAAAAACTGTTTTTT. Its protein is CASSLGRTNEKLFF.

This clone showed up just a few times. The chain is built from TRBV5-1 and TRBJ2-4, with 7 bases matching TRBD1. V trimming: 5 bases; J trimming: 2 bases; junction bases outside the gene matches: 13. The CDR3 spans 17 residues. Germline-derived CDR1 and CDR2 are SGHRS and YFSETQ. The chain's CDR3 is CASRFPLNRGSKNIQYF. CDR3 sequence (DNA): TGCGCCAGCAGATTCCCCCTAAACAGGGGTTCCAAAAACATTCAGTACTTC.

This clone turned up a few times. At one end, the junction sequence differs from germline, possibly due to a read error. The chain is built from TRBV6-5 and TRBJ2-5; maybe TRBD1 (6 bases). The CDR3 is made up of 15 amino acids. Germline-derived CDR1 and CDR2 are MNHEY and SVGAGI. In DNA, the CDR3 is TGTGCCAGCAGTGACTCGGGGCACAGGGCAGAGACCCAGTACTTC. Its translation is CASSDSGHRAETQYF.

The gene calls are TRBV5-4 and TRBJ2-7; TRBD2 is a possible D gene (5 bases). The germline V and J ends were trimmed by 1 base and 5 bases, with 13 bases remaining between them. Per the germline V gene, CDR1 is SGHNT and CDR2 is YYREEE (reference sequence). There are 14 residues in the CDR3. For the CDR3, the DNA is TGTGCCAGCAGCTTGATGGGTTCCGGGAACGAGCAGTACTTC. The encoded protein is CASSLMGSGNEQYF.

In its sample, this clone was seen a few times. J is TRBJ1-2 and V is TRBV6-5, with D tentatively TRBD1 (5 bases). The CDR3 has 15 residues. The ends were cut back, 1 base at V and 4 bases at J, with 13 bases in the middle. Germline V gene lookup returns CDR1 MNHEY and CDR2 SVGAGI. The CDR3 loop is CASSYYPGTAYGYTF. The DNA of the CDR3 is TGTGCCAGCAGTTACTATCCAGGGACCGCCTATGGCTACACCTTC.

The chain recombines TRBV5-1 with TRBJ2-4; weak D call: TRBD1 (5 bases). The germline V gene encodes CDR1 SGHRS and CDR2 YFSETQ. The V and J ends lost 0 bases and 8 bases respectively, with 15 bases between them. This CDR3 spans 15 amino acids. For the CDR3, the DNA is TGCGCCAGCAGCTTGGATGGGGCACCCAGGGACATTCAGTACTTC. Translated, it gives CASSLDGAPRDIQYF.

This clone was seen only a few times. The rearrangement links TRBV21-1 to TRBJ2-7; the table's D call TRBD2 went unverified against the DNA. TRBV21-1 is classified as a pseudogene. The CDR3 loop spans 10 amino acids. The chain's CDR3 is CASIRDEQYF. CDR3 nucleotide sequence: TGTGCCAGCATTAGAGACGAGCAGTACTTC.

This clone was detected a few times. CDR3 sequence: CSVVRDRGSRTEAFF. CDR3 bases: TGCAGCGTTGTCCGGGACAGGGGAAGTCGTACTGAAGCTTTCTTT. The V call is TRBV29-1, the J call TRBJ1-1; 10 bases match TRBD1. Germline V lookup: CDR1 SQVTM, CDR2 ANQGSEA. CDR3 length: 15 residues. The J segment lost 5 bases and the V segment lost 4 bases, leaving 10 bases of the junction unmatched.